This T cell receptor beta chain comes out of a study of cytomegalovirus exposure and HLA in healthy donors. Study conclusions and caveats: A missense DCLRE1C variant was associated with V- and J-gene trimming of TCR beta chains in a later analysis, and an independent cohort replicated the association.

Use of 60 Vbeta and 13 Jbeta primers characterized the PCR. Generated by immunoSEQ multiplex PCR, the TCRdb table keeps only in-frame clones and is missing some. The repertoire holds 100,000 to 150,000 clones, roughly 80% seen once, with 1% to 1.5% in the top ten. In the case of this clone: Its antigen is still unknown.

The CDR3 loop spans 15 amino acids. The V gene lost 6 bases and the J gene lost 0 bases, with 14 bases spanning the gap. Germline V CDR1 and CDR2: MNHNS, SASEGT. This TCR was sampled from a female donor in good health and CMV-seronegative. Sequences were obtained from PBMCs. The chain uses TRBV6-1 and TRBJ1-1; maybe TRBD1 (6 bases). CDR3 amino acids: CASRGGQLMNTEAFF. The CDR3, as DNA: TGTGCCAGCAGGGGGGGGCAGCTTATGAACACTGAAGCTTTCTTT.